What follows is one T cell receptor beta chain and its context. In this sample, this clone turned up once. Its antigen is not yet known. No much larger clonotype is one base removed from it; base qualities were not supplied. This entry comes from a study of cytomegalovirus exposure and HLA in healthy donors (TCRdb year 2017). About the investigation overall: An earlier analysis of some 550 of the donors reported approximately 270 Gb of sequence data and 100 million to 130 million unique TCR beta sequences from roughly 180 million T cells. An early release covering roughly 600 HLA-typed donors comprised approximately 290 gigabases of sequencing data and 65 million to 100 million unique TCR sequences. The genetic ancestry cluster associated with self-reported Caucasian donors included 81% of the 398 genotyped donors. The study aimed to test whether signatures of past pathogen exposure could be identified by cataloging public T cell receptors. The T cell repertoires of 666 subjects were profiled by immunosequencing and related to cytomegalovirus serostatus. In addition to the first cohort of 500 to 850 subjects, a separate validation cohort of 130 or so different subjects was used. High-throughput TCR immunosequencing, statistical association of individual TCRs with disease status, and machine learning were combined to predict cytomegalovirus infection status. A later analysis re-analyzed previously published TCR beta repertoires from roughly 630 donors and added high-resolution HLA genotyping to study TCR occurrence patterns. Rather than drawing on any new phenotypic data, the later analysis identified candidate immune exposures from TCR beta sequences and the way those sequences occurred across donors. An earlier analysis of 587 of the donors used high-throughput TCR beta sequencing to judge whether each TCR beta V gene segment behaved as functional or pseudogenic. Donor age, sex, ethnicity and CMV serostatus were compiled alongside the repertoire data. Genome-wide SNP genotypes for about three fifths of the 666 donors were used in a later genetic analysis, which treated that subset as a discovery cohort. Every repertoire in the discovery cohort had been generated on one and the same sequencing platform. HLA typing covered class I and class II loci at four-digit resolution. Typing coverage differed by locus: A, B, C, DRB1 and DQB1 were typed in roughly 629-630 donors, DQA1 in about 500, DPA1 in 600 to 610, and DPB1 in 472. A few DR-DQ haplotypes were treated as single units for association and clustering because of strong linkage in the cohort. Across approximately 400 genotyped donors of the cohort, an average of about 200,000 unique TCR beta nucleotide sequences per donor were sequenced, and roughly 20% of those sequences were non-productive. The full study reports these points: In vitro tests confirmed that three of the cytomegalovirus-associated TCR beta chains recognize cytomegalovirus antigens. A further reported finding was that TCR beta sequences accurately predicted the HLA-A and HLA-B alleles for most subjects in the first cohort. Most CMV-associated TCR beta chains appeared to be HLA-restricted in a later analysis, and the HLA associations seemed to be driven largely by CMV exposure. In a later analysis, HLA-associated TCR beta chains were found to be more clonally expanded and to have lower generation probabilities than equally common non-associated chains. Because HLA typing was unavailable for some donors at each locus, only the typed subset was used in association tests. In the study, 150 to 200 TCR beta chains were listed as associated with cytomegalovirus. Most TCR sequences were observed very rarely across donors, whereas some public TCRs were present in many individuals. Linkage disequilibrium might explain the correlated functional status among segregating V segments, but an unknown experimental factor could not be ruled out. Strong co-occurrence of HLA alleles, especially DR and DQ, made assigning TCR associations to individual alleles difficult. V-gene and J-gene trimming of TCR beta chains was associated with a missense DCLRE1C variant in a later genetic analysis, and the association was replicated in an independent cohort. In an earlier analysis of about 540 of the donors, most TCR beta V segments were observed in productive rearrangements about 87% or about 30% of the time, broadly matching IMGT annotations. The classifier was reported to diagnose cytomegalovirus status with high specificity and sensitivity in both the original cohort and the validation cohort. A later analysis associated 15,000 or so TCR beta sequences with specific HLA alleles at a false discovery rate of 0.05. Roughly 17 rarely observed V segments, including chromosome 9 orphons, were excluded from the earlier analysis of 550 to 700 of the donors because counts were too low. Presence/absence analyses assumed roughly uniform sequencing depth across donors, an assumption that may not hold. Because the 87-base-pair reads could not distinguish some IMGT-functional V segments, including TRBV6-2 and TRBV6-3, those segments were excluded. The only immune exposure information available for the cohort was CMV serostatus. A later analysis reported that several top co-occurrence clusters appeared linked to parvovirus B19, influenza, CMV and Epstein-Barr virus. In a later genetic analysis, fewer N-insertions in productive TCRs were reported among donors in an Asian-associated ancestry cluster than the roughly 700-donor mean. In this cohort, only TCR beta chains were sequenced, and detectable features were limited by the absence of alpha or paired-chain data. In a later analysis, the rate of TCR association differed among HLA loci, with DRB1 alleles having the most associated TCRs and HLA-C alleles having the fewest. The authors suggested that the approach could potentially be extended to other disease states and immunological phenotypes. A group of highly shared sequence variants was considered likely to be a technical artifact of the sequencing pipeline.

The cohort comprised fewer than 750 healthy bone marrow donors. All cohort members were sampled while nominally healthy, although unrecorded immune exposures were likely present. The donor tested CMV seronegative, placing the donor among the roughly 350 seronegative members of the cohort. Each donor provided a peripheral blood sample, and peripheral blood mononuclear cells were used for TCR beta sequencing. Genomic DNA extraction from the blood cell samples was performed with the Qiagen DNeasy Blood Extraction Kit. Via the germline V gene (reference sequence), CDR1 is SGHNT and CDR2 YYREEE. The CDR3 numbers 16 residues from cysteine through phenylalanine. CDR3 DNA is the only sequence kept; it has 48 bases, read in frame from the first base. Trimming removed 0 bases from V and 1 base from J, leaving 13 bases between the germline ends. Library prep was done by the immunoSEQ multiplex PCR assay. For the multiplex PCR, a mixture combining 60 forward primers for TCR Vbeta segments and 13 reverse primers for TCR Jbeta segments was used. The CDR3 region of rearranged TCR beta genes was amplified from genomic DNA by a multiplex PCR assay. Amplified TCR beta libraries were sequenced as 87-base-pair reads on the Illumina HiSeq System. The paper's data handling went like this. In a later analysis, 70 million to 95 million unique TCR beta chains were counted across the 666 repertoires, and roughly 11 million of these chains were shared by at least two donors. A nearest-neighbor algorithm error-corrected the raw reads and collapsed the reads into unique sequences, merging closely related sequences to remove PCR and sequencing errors. V, D and J gene segments were assigned by aligning CDR3 sequences to IMGT reference sequences. For a sequence to be retained, a match of at least six nucleotides to both a V gene segment and a J gene segment was required. A rearrangement was called productive if the CDR3 had no stop codons and remained in frame with V and J, and every other rearrangement was called non-productive. CDR3 was defined by IMGT convention, running from the second conserved V-encoded cysteine to the conserved J-encoded phenylalanine. In an earlier analysis of around 640 of the donors, sequences lacking an unambiguous match to a single V gene segment were excluded. An earlier analysis of several hundred of the donors called V segments functional above 56.7% productive rearrangements and segregating when the between-donor standard deviation exceeded 5%. A statistical classification framework was built to diagnose cytomegalovirus status from the catalog of TCR beta chain sequences. In a later analysis, TCR nucleotide sequences were compared against IMGT/GENE-DB human TR gene sequences so that V and J genes could be assigned. In a later analysis, CDR3 sequences and most-parsimonious VDJ recombination scenarios were assigned using the TCRdist pipeline. In a later analysis, every TCR beta chain was defined by the combination of its CDR3 amino acid sequence and its V-gene family, and reads without a unique V-gene family were dropped. A later analysis removed 592 highly shared, low-generation-probability nucleotide sequences to deal with suspected cross-contamination and a sequencing artifact. In a later analysis, a clonal expansion index for each public chain was calculated from normalized within-repertoire ranks of inferred template counts. In a later analysis, generation probabilities were computed using a VDJ recombination model fitted to out-of-frame rearrangements, and the results were checked against IGoR. In a later analysis, TCR-TCR, TCR-HLA and TCR-CMV co-occurrence was scored with hypergeometric tests, and a repertoire-size bias correction was applied to TCR pairs. False discovery rates were estimated in a later analysis by permuting HLA or CMV assignments 20 times. In a later analysis, co-occurring TCRs were grouped with DBSCAN, and TCRdist sequence similarity was added when clustering was performed within HLA-allele-positive subsets. For co-occurrence clustering, repertoires with fewer than 30,000 or more than 120,000 public chains were excluded, along with roughly 5 repertoires with anomalous nucleotide sharing. Not all clones reach the TCRdb copy of this immuneACCESS table, which keeps in-frame sequences only. Checked studies attribute under half of the gap to unresolved V genes and leave the rest unexplained. The V and J calls and the clone size are those of that table, but D and trimming were determined from the DNA. The sample has roughly 120,000 clones on record, 75% to 85% of them singletons. More than 1.5% of the sample belongs to the ten largest clones.

The sequence is built from TRBV5-4 and TRBJ1-2; the D gene cannot be resolved reliably. This TCR was sampled from a man younger than 30 in good health and CMV-seronegative. The source material was PBMCs. The CDR3 amino acid sequence is: CASSLEFSNLNYGYTF. The nucleotide sequence is given as TGTGCCAGCAGCTTGGAGTTTAGCAACCTTAACTATGGCTACACCTTC.